One and the same sample provided the 18 T cell receptor beta chains below, sequenced in a study of T-cell memory formation after mild COVID-19. TCRdb reprocessed the 5' RACE reads via MiXCR and lists one record per CDR3 protein. Altogether approximately 440,000 distinct CDR3 sequences are present, roughly 20% being singletons, with the ten largest covering around 8%. Material for sequencing was PBMCs or a T cell subset sorted from them (not recorded which). The receptors originated from an adult woman who had mild COVID-19 (a few samples of this study predate the infection). Cell type and time point are not known.

The sample holds a few counts of this clonotype. V is TRBV12-3 or TRBV12-4 and J is TRBJ2-1; D possibly corresponds to TRBD1 (6 bases). The length of the CDR3 is 15 residues. Trimming removed 5 bases from V and 2 bases from J, with 13 bases in between. DNA for the CDR3: TGTGCCAGCAGTCCGCTGGGGGCCCCCTACAATGAGCAGTTCTTC. Its translation: CASSPLGAPYNEQFF.

This clonotype turned up a few times. The rearrangement uses TRBV6-6 and TRBJ2-3, with D perhaps matching TRBD2 (5 bases). Trimming shortened V by 2 bases and J by 5 bases, and 11 bases separated the two germline ends. The CDR3 spans 14 residues. Germline values: CDR1 MNHNY, CDR2 SVGAGI (reference sequence). CDR3 residues: CASSYAVGEDTQYF. The CDR3 bases are TGTGCCAGCAGTTACGCTGTCGGGGAAGATACGCAGTATTTT.

The chain has TRBV6-2 or TRBV6-3 and TRBJ2-7; a possible D gene is TRBD1 (6 bases). Germline loops: CDR1 MNHEY, CDR2 SVGEGT. V was trimmed by 0 bases and J by 0 bases, leaving 12 bases between them. This CDR3 has 16 residues. CDR3 nucleotide sequence: TGTGCCAGCAGTTACTCGTTGGAAGGGGGCTCCTACGAGCAGTACGTC. Translating it yields CASSYSLEGGSYEQYV.

This clonotype has only a few counts. The chain employs TRBV7-2 and TRBJ2-2; no clear D. This CDR3 contains 15 residues. Germline lookup yields CDR1 SGHTA and CDR2 FQGNSA. The germline V and J ends were trimmed by 3 bases and 3 bases, with 11 bases remaining between them. The CDR3 protein is CASSFKGRDTGELFF. The CDR3 bases are TGTGCCAGCAGCTTCAAGGGTCGGGACACCGGGGAGCTGTTTTTT. The full variable domain, its missing parts supplied by reference TRBV7-2 and TRBJ2-2, is GAGVSQSPSNKVTEKGKDVELRCDPISGHTALYWYRQSLGQGLEFLIYFQGNSAPDKSGLPSDRFSAERTGGSVSTLTIQRTQQEDSAVYLCASSFKGRDTGELFFGEGSRLTVL.

This clonotype has just a few counts. The chain recombines TRBV6-5 with TRBJ2-1, with a possible D match to TRBD1 (6 bases). Trimming left V 2 bases short and J 5 bases short, with 16 bases between. The CDR3 extends over 16 amino acids. Germline V gene sequence: CDR1 MNHEY, CDR2 SVGAGI. The CDR3 bases are TGTGCCAGCAGTTACCTCCTGGGGCAGGGGAACAATGAGCAGTTCTTC. This gives the protein CASSYLLGQGNNEQFF.

This clonotype occurred a few times. The genes are TRBV7-3 and TRBJ2-1; the D gene could be TRBD1 or TRBD2 (6 bases each). CDR3 length: 14 amino acids. Trimming took 3 bases from V and 3 from J, leaving 9 bases between them. From germline, CDR1 is SGHTA and CDR2 FQGTGA. CDR3 nucleotide sequence: TGTGCCAGCAGCTTCGGGGGCGACTACAATGAGCAGTTCTTC. It translates to CASSFGGDYNEQFF.

The gene calls are TRBV7-8 and TRBJ1-2, with 9 bases matching TRBD1. The CDR3 spans 15 residues. V was clipped by 0 bases and J by 8 bases; unmatched bases: 7. The germline V gene has CDR1 SGHVS and CDR2 FQNEAQ. CDR3 coding DNA: TGTGCCAGCAGCTTAGCGGGTGGGACAGGGCACGGCTACACCTTC. As protein: CASSLAGGTGHGYTF.

The chain combines TRBV20-1 with TRBJ2-3, with TRBD1 as a possible D gene (6 bases). CDR3 size: 15 residues. V was shortened by 4 bases and J by 2 bases, with 16 bases between the two germline ends. Germline CDR1 DFQATT, CDR2 SNEGSKA (reference sequence). CDR3 amino acids: CSATVKGDNTDTQYF. Here the CDR3 DNA reads TGCAGTGCTACGGTTAAAGGGGACAACACAGATACGCAGTATTTT.

This clonotype was picked up a small number of times. The CDR3 DNA is TGTGCCACCAGAGGGACAGGCAGAAACACTGAAGCTTTCTTT. Protein: CATRGTGRNTEAFF. The chain carries TRBV24-1 and TRBJ1-1; 8 positions agree with TRBD1. CDR1 and CDR2 from the germline V gene are KGHDR and SFDVKD. This CDR3 region has 14 residues. J lost 2 bases, V lost 7 bases, and 5 bases had no gene match.

This chain links TRBV29-1 with TRBJ2-1; weak D call: TRBD2 (5 bases). Trimming removed 3 bases at V and 2 bases at J, with 11 bases between. The CDR3 spans 14 residues. CDR1 and CDR2 (germline): SQVTM, ANQGSEA. CDR3 sequence reads: CSVDIGSTYNEQFF. CDR3 sequence (DNA): TGCAGCGTTGATATTGGGAGCACCTACAATGAGCAGTTCTTC.

Concerning this clonotype itself: One junction end disagrees with the germline gene, perhaps due to a read error. J is TRBJ2-1 and V is TRBV7-7; the match to TRBD2 covers 10 bases. Germline V gene sequence: CDR1 SSHAT, CDR2 FNYEAQ (reference sequence). The length of the CDR3 is 14 residues. DNA of the CDR3: TGTGCTAGCAGCTTCAGCGGGAGGGCCGATGAGCAGTTCTTC. This encodes CASSFSGRADEQFF. The full variable domain, completed using reference TRBV7-7 and TRBJ2-1, is GAGVSQSPRYKVTKRGQDVTLRCDPISSHATLYWYQQALGQGPEFLTYFNYEAQPDKSGLPSDRFSAERPEGSISTLTIQRTEQRDSAMYRCASSFSGRADEQFFGPGTRLTVL.

This clonotype has a handful of counts. This sequence joins TRBV5-1 and TRBJ2-2; D unclear. From germline, CDR1 is SGHRS and CDR2 YFSETQ. The CDR3 runs to 14 residues. Trimming stripped 4 bases from V and 4 bases from J, with 11 bases between. CDR3 region: CASSPWSITGELFF. CDR3 sequence (DNA): TGCGCCAGCAGCCCCTGGTCGATCACCGGGGAGCTGTTTTTT.

This clonotype has more than one count but fewer than ten. The chain recombines TRBV19 with TRBJ1-1, with TRBD1 matching 8 bases. V lost 8 bases to trimming and J lost 0 bases; unmatched junction nucleotides: 5. This CDR3 spans 14 amino acids. From germline, CDR1 is LNHDA and CDR2 SQIVND (reference sequence). CDR3 coding DNA: TGTGCCAGTTCGACAGGGGCCATGAACACTGAAGCTTTCTTT. Its protein product is CASSTGAMNTEAFF.

V and J are TRBV29-1 and TRBJ2-2; D is unclear. This CDR3 spans 11 amino acids. Trimming removed 5 bases from V and 6 bases from J, with 7 bases in between. Germline V gene data show CDR1 as SQVTM and CDR2 as ANQGSEA. The CDR3 region has the DNA TGCAGCGTTCCTGGTTCCGGGGAGCTGTTTTTT. Protein sequence: CSVPGSGELFF.

This chain uses TRBV7-2 with TRBJ2-1, with TRBD1 identical over 8 bases. CDR3 length: 15 residues. Trimming took 4 bases from V and 4 from J; bases not matched to a gene: 6. Germline lookup yields CDR1 SGHTA and CDR2 FQGNSA. The CDR3: CASSSDRVAYNEQFF. Written as DNA, the CDR3 is TGTGCCAGCAGCTCGGACAGGGTGGCGTACAATGAGCAGTTCTTC.

The rearrangement uses TRBV7-2 and TRBJ2-1; D not resolved. In germline, CDR1 is SGHTA, CDR2 FQGNSA. The V and J ends lost 5 bases and 8 bases respectively, with 13 bases between them. CDR3 length: 13 residues. CDR3 region: CASSPRVLDEQFF. CDR3 DNA: TGTGCCAGCAGCCCCCGGGTCCTAGATGAGCAGTTCTTC.

The chain employs TRBV6-2 or TRBV6-3 and TRBJ2-1, with TRBD1 as a possible D gene (6 bases). This CDR3 contains 15 residues. Germline V gene data show CDR1 as MNHEY and CDR2 as SVGEGT. Between the trimmed V and J ends, which lost 4 bases and 0 bases, there was a span of 10 bases. CDR3: CASSFDRSSYNEQFF. As DNA, the CDR3 is TGTGCCAGCAGTTTTGACAGGAGCTCCTACAATGAGCAGTTCTTC.

The rearrangement links TRBV5-1 to TRBJ2-5; D gene ambiguous. The CDR3 covers 15 residues. The germline V gene encodes CDR1 SGHRS and CDR2 YFSETQ. Trimming left V 6 bases short and J 3 bases short, with 18 bases between. Written as DNA, the CDR3 is TGCGCCAGCACCCCTCAAGAGAGAACAAAAGAGACCCAGTACTTC. It encodes CASTPQERTKETQYF.